The 8 T cell receptor beta chains reported below all come from one sample, sequenced in a study of cytomegalovirus exposure and HLA in healthy donors. Vbeta (60) and Jbeta (13) primers were used in the PCR. The table came from immunoSEQ multiplex PCR; TCRdb's copy has only in-frame clones and leaves some out. The table lists roughly 200,000 clones, more than 60% of them singletons. The sequenced material came from PBMCs. The receptors were sampled from a woman aged 55-70 years in good health and CMV-seropositive.

This chain connects TRBV18 to TRBJ2-3, with D possibly matching TRBD2 (5 bases). In germline, CDR1 is KGHSH, CDR2 LQKENI. The CDR3 consists of 14 residues. The V gene lost 6 bases and the J gene lost 5 bases, with 15 bases spanning the gap. This CDR3 reads CASSPTSGIDTQYF. CDR3 nucleotides: TGTGCCAGCTCGCCCACTAGTGGGATAGATACGCAGTATTTT.

V and J are TRBV18 and TRBJ2-5; 10 bases fit TRBD1. The assigned J gene may be wrong: the sequence end matches TRBJ2-7 better. The CDR3 has 15 residues. Germline V gene sequence: CDR1 KGHSH, CDR2 LQKENI. CDR3 sequence reads: CASSVGQGINYEQYF. The CDR3 DNA is TGTGCCAGCTCCGTGGGACAGGGGATCAACTACGAGCAGTACTTC.

The rearrangement joins TRBV5-4 to TRBJ1-2, with unresolved D. Germline V gene sequence: CDR1 SGHNT, CDR2 YYREEE (reference sequence). V dropped 0 bases and J dropped 3 bases, with 3 bases sitting between them. There are 12 residues in the CDR3. This CDR3 reads CASSLADYGYTF. The CDR3 DNA is TGTGCCAGCAGCTTGGCGGACTATGGCTACACCTTC.

The chain joins TRBV5-1 to TRBJ2-1; weak D call: TRBD1 (5 bases). CDR1 is SGHRS and CDR2 is YFSETQ in the germline V gene. Between the trimmed V and J ends, which lost 2 bases and 1 base, there was a span of 10 bases. This CDR3 comprises 15 residues. The CDR3 protein is CASSLTGRSYNEQFF. Written as DNA, the CDR3 is TGCGCCAGCAGCTTAACAGGTCGGTCCTACAATGAGCAGTTCTTC.

The V and J genes are TRBV6-1 and TRBJ2-1; 7 positions match TRBD1. V dropped 6 bases and J dropped 12; count of bases not matched to a gene: 8. This CDR3 is 12 amino acids long. Looked up from germline, CDR1 is MNHNS and CDR2 is SASEGT. The CDR3 DNA is TGTGCCAGCAGAGACACAGGGGAGTGGCAGTTCTTC. It yields the protein CASRDTGEWQFF.

The J gene is TRBJ1-2, the V gene TRBV28, with D maybe TRBD1 (5 bases). The CDR3 length is 13 residues. Trimming pared 2 bases from V and 4 bases from J, leaving 8 bases between. The germline V gene has CDR1 MDHEN and CDR2 SYDVKM. In DNA, the CDR3 is TGTGCCAGCAGTTTAGACAGCCGCTATGGCTACACCTTC. Protein product: CASSLDSRYGYTF.

The J gene is TRBJ2-2, the V gene TRBV10-3; 7 nucleotides line up with TRBD1. CDR3 length: 15 residues. Germline CDR1 reads ENHRY; CDR2 reads SYGVKD. With 6 bases clipped from V and 0 bases from J, the junction kept 4 bases outside the gene matches. The CDR3 DNA sequence: TGTGCCATCAGGGGGGACAGACCGAACACCGGGGAGCTGTTTTTT. Translating it yields CAIRGDRPNTGELFF.

The chain employs TRBV4-2 and TRBJ2-3; no clear D gene. The CDR3 contains 13 residues. V dropped 1 base and J dropped 6 bases, with 8 bases sitting between them. Germline V lookup: CDR1 LGHNA, CDR2 YNFKEQ. CDR3: CASSQGYEDTQYF. In DNA form, the CDR3 reads TGTGCCAGCAGCCAAGGTTACGAGGATACGCAGTATTTT.